This T cell receptor (beta chain) was captured in a study of blood T cell repertoires in COVID-19. The authors' processing: The assay estimated nucleated cells by amplifying reference gene primers. Method: immunoSEQ multiplex PCR; TCRdb's copy keeps in-frame clones and lacks some. Clonal size and the V and J genes are those of that table, whereas D and trimming came from the DNA. Altogether a few hundred thousand clones are present, under 85% being singletons, with the ten largest covering approximately 5%. Germline trimming cut 3 bases from V and 0 bases from J; bases unmatched to any gene: 2. There are 14 residues in the CDR3. Germline V lookup: CDR1 SGDLS, CDR2 YYNGEE. Those who participated ranged in age from about 18 to 89 years and resided in under 25 US areas.

Sequencing used PBMCs or T cells enriched from blood (not recorded which). The sequence was obtained from a woman aged 45-65 years who had recovered from COVID-19. This chain links TRBV9 with TRBJ1-1; 7 bases fit TRBD1. CDR3 sequence: CASSAGQLNTEAFF. The CDR3 nucleotides are TGTGCCAGCAGCGCGGGACAGTTGAACACTGAAGCTTTCTTT. Combining the CDR3 with reference TRBV9 and TRBJ1-1 gives the whole variable domain DSGVTQTPKHLITATGQRVTLRCSPRSGDLSVYWYQQSLDQGLQFLIQYYNGEERAKGNILERFSAQQFPDLHSELNLSSLELGDSALYFCASSAGQLNTEAFFGQGTRLTVV.